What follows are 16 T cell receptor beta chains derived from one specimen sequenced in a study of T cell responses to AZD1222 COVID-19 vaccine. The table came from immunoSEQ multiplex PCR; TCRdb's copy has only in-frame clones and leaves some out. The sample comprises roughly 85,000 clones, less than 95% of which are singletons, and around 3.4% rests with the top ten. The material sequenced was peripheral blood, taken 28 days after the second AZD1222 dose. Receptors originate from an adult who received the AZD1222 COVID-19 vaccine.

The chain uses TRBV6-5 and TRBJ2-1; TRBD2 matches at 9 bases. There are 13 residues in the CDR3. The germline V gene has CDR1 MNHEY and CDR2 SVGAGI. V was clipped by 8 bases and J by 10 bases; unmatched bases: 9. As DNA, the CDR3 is TGTGCCAGCTCGCTAGCGGGATTCGGGGAGCAGTTCTTC. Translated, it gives CASSLAGFGEQFF.

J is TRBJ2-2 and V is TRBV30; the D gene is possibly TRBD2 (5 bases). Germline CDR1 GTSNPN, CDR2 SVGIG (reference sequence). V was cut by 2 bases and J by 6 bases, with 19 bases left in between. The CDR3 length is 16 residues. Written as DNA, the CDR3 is TGTGCCTGGAGTCTCTTTGTCGGGGTCACGCCCGGGGAGCTGTTTTTT. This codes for CAWSLFVGVTPGELFF.

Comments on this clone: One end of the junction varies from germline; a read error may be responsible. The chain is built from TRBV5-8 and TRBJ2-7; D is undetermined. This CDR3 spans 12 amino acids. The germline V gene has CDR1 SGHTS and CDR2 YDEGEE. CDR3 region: CASSSDLGNPIF. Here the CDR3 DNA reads TGTGCCAGCAGCTCCGATTTGGGGAACCCCATCTTC.

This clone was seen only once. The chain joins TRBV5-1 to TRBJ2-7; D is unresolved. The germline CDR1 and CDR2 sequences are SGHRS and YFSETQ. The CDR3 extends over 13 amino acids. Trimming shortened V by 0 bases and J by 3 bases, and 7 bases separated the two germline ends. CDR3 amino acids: CASSLADFYEQYF. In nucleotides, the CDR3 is TGCGCCAGCAGCTTGGCCGACTTCTACGAGCAGTACTTC.

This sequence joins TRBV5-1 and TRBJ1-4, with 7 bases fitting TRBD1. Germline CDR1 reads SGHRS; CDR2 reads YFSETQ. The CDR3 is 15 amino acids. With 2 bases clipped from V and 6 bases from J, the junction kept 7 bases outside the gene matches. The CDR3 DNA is TGCGCCAGCAGCTTACAGGGGTTGTGGGATGAAAAACTGTTTTTT. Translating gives CASSLQGLWDEKLFF.

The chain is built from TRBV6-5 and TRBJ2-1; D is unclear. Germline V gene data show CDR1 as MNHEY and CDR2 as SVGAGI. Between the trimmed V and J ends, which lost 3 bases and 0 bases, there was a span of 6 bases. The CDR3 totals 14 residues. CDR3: CASSYISSYNEQFF. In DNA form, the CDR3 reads TGTGCCAGCAGTTATATAAGCTCCTACAATGAGCAGTTCTTC.

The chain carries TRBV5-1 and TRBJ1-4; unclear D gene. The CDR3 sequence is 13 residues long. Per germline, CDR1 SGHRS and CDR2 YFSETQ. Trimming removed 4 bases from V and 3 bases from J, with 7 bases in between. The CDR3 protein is CASSQEANEKLFF. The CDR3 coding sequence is TGCGCCAGCAGCCAGGAAGCTAATGAAAAACTGTTTTTT. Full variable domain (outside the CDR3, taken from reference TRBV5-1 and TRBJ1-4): KAGVTQTPRYLIKTRGQQVTLSCSPISGHRSVSWYQQTPGQGLQFLFEYFSETQRNKGNFPGRFSGRQFSNSRSEMNVSTLELGDSALYLCASSQEANEKLFFGSGTQLSVL.

The CDR3 region is CSVEATQKTGGVEKLFF. The DNA of the CDR3 is TGCAGCGTTGAAGCCACCCAGAAGACAGGGGGGGTTGAAAAACTGTTTTTT. The J gene is TRBJ1-4, the V gene TRBV29-1; TRBD1 aligns across 9 bases. V shed 1 base, J shed 7 bases, and the junction held 13 bases outside the gene matches. The CDR3 totals 17 residues. Germline loops: CDR1 SQVTM, CDR2 ANQGSEA.

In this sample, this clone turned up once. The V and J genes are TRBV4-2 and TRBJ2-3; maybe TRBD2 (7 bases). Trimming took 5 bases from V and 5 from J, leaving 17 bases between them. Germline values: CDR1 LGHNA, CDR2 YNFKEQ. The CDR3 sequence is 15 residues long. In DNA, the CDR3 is TGTGCCAGCAGCTCCTCGGGGGGCGCCGAAGATACGCAGTATTTT. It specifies CASSSSGGAEDTQYF.

CDR3 region: CASSLLGVGYNEQFF. In DNA, the CDR3 is TGTGCCAGCAGCTTACTCGGGGTAGGGTACAATGAGCAGTTCTTC. The rearrangement uses TRBV13 and TRBJ2-1, with a possible D match to TRBD2 (5 bases). The CDR3 length is 15 residues. Germline V lookup: CDR1 PRHDT, CDR2 FYEKMQ (reference sequence). V dropped 2 bases and J dropped 4 bases, with 12 bases sitting between them.

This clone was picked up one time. The CDR3 sequence is CASSQDTSGLETQYF. CDR3 nucleotides: TGTGCCAGCAGCCAAGATACTAGCGGCCTAGAGACCCAGTACTTC. The rearrangement links TRBV3-1 (or the pseudogene TRBV3-2) to TRBJ2-5; 8 bases fit TRBD2. Per the germline V gene, CDR1 is LGHDT and CDR2 is YNNKEL (reference sequence). CDR3 length: 15 residues. The J segment lost 4 bases and the V segment lost 0 bases, leaving 4 bases of the junction unmatched.

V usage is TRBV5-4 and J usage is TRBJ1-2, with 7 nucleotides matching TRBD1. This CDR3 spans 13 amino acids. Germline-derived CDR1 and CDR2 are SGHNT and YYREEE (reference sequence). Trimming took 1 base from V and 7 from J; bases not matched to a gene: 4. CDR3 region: CASSLMTGLGYTF. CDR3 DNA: TGTGCCAGCAGCTTGATGACAGGGCTTGGCTACACCTTC.

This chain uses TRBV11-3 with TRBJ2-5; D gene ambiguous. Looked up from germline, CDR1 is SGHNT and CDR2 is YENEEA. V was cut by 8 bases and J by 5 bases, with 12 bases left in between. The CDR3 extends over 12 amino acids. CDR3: CASGQVGETQYF. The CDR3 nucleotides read TGTGCCAGCGGGCAAGTTGGGGAGACCCAGTACTTC.

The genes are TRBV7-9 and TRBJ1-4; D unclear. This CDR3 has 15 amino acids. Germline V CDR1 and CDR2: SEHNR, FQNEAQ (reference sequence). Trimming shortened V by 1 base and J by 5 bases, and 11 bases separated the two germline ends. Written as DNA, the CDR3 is TGTGCCAGCAGCTTAGAGGCGCGTGTGAATGAAAAACTGTTTTTT. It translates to CASSLEARVNEKLFF.

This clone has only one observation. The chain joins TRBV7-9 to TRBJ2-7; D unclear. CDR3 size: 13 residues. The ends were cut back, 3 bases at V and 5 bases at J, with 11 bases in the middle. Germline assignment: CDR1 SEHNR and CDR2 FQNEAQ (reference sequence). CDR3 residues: CASSFQLLDEQYF. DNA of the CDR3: TGTGCCAGCAGCTTTCAACTTCTCGACGAGCAGTACTTC.

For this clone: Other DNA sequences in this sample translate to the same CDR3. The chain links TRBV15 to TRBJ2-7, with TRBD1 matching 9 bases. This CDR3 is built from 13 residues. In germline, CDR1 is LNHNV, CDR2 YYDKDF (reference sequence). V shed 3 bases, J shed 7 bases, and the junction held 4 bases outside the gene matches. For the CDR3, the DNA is TGTGCCACCAGCAGGGACAGGGGTAGGGAGCAGTACTTC. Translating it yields CATSRDRGREQYF.